This T cell receptor beta chain was observed in a study of shared clonotypes between healthy human individuals. Naive CD8 cells lacked CD45RO, underwent positive selection for CCR7 and left out terminally differentiated effector memory CD45RA+ cells. Comments on this clone: This same CDR3 is encoded by further DNA sequences in the sample.

The CDR3 extends over 15 amino acids. CDR1 and CDR2 (germline): LNHNV, YYDKDF (reference sequence). Trimming removed 0 bases from V and 5 bases from J, with 13 bases in between. It was across several immunoSEQ plates that each subset's genomic DNA was evenly split. The assay was immunoSEQ multiplex PCR, and TCRdb's table has in-frame clones only and misses some. Among about 580,000 clones listed, 95% to 98% were seen once. The source is a man younger than 40 in good health. Material: naive CD8+ T cells sorted from blood. V gene TRBV15 combines with J gene TRBJ1-1; no reliable D call. CDR3 bases: TGTGCCACCAGCAGAGATCGGGCAGCGAATACTGAAGCTTTCTTT. Protein sequence: CATSRDRAANTEAFF.